This paragraph covers one T cell receptor (beta chain) sequence. Antigen unknown. Sample-barcoded 5' priming and a J-beta primer mix drove a second PCR of 7 to 11 cycles. Each cDNA molecule received a tag from a template-switch adaptor that had 12 random nucleotides. TCRdb redid the calling of the 5' RACE reads with MiXCR, one entry per CDR3 protein. This table holds around 320,000 distinct CDR3 sequences, around 29% found once. This CDR3 is 12 amino acids long. V was pared by 3 bases and J by 8 bases, with 11 bases between. Germline V gene lookup returns CDR1 DFQATT and CDR2 SNEGSKA (reference sequence). This entry comes from a study of blood T cells in healthy people across ages. Study overall: About one barcoded beta molecule per two T cells was captured by template switching. Findings of the study overall: Shifts in expanded clonotypes may have been confounded by donor CMV status, which was unknown. The fall in TCR beta diversity per million T cells was roughly linear with age.

This TCR came from a woman in her 70s in good health. The sample taken for sequencing was blood. The chain uses TRBV20-1 and TRBJ1-5; D is unclear. The CDR3: CSARWGMEPQHF. As DNA, the CDR3 is TGCAGTGCTAGGTGGGGTATGGAGCCCCAGCATTTT.